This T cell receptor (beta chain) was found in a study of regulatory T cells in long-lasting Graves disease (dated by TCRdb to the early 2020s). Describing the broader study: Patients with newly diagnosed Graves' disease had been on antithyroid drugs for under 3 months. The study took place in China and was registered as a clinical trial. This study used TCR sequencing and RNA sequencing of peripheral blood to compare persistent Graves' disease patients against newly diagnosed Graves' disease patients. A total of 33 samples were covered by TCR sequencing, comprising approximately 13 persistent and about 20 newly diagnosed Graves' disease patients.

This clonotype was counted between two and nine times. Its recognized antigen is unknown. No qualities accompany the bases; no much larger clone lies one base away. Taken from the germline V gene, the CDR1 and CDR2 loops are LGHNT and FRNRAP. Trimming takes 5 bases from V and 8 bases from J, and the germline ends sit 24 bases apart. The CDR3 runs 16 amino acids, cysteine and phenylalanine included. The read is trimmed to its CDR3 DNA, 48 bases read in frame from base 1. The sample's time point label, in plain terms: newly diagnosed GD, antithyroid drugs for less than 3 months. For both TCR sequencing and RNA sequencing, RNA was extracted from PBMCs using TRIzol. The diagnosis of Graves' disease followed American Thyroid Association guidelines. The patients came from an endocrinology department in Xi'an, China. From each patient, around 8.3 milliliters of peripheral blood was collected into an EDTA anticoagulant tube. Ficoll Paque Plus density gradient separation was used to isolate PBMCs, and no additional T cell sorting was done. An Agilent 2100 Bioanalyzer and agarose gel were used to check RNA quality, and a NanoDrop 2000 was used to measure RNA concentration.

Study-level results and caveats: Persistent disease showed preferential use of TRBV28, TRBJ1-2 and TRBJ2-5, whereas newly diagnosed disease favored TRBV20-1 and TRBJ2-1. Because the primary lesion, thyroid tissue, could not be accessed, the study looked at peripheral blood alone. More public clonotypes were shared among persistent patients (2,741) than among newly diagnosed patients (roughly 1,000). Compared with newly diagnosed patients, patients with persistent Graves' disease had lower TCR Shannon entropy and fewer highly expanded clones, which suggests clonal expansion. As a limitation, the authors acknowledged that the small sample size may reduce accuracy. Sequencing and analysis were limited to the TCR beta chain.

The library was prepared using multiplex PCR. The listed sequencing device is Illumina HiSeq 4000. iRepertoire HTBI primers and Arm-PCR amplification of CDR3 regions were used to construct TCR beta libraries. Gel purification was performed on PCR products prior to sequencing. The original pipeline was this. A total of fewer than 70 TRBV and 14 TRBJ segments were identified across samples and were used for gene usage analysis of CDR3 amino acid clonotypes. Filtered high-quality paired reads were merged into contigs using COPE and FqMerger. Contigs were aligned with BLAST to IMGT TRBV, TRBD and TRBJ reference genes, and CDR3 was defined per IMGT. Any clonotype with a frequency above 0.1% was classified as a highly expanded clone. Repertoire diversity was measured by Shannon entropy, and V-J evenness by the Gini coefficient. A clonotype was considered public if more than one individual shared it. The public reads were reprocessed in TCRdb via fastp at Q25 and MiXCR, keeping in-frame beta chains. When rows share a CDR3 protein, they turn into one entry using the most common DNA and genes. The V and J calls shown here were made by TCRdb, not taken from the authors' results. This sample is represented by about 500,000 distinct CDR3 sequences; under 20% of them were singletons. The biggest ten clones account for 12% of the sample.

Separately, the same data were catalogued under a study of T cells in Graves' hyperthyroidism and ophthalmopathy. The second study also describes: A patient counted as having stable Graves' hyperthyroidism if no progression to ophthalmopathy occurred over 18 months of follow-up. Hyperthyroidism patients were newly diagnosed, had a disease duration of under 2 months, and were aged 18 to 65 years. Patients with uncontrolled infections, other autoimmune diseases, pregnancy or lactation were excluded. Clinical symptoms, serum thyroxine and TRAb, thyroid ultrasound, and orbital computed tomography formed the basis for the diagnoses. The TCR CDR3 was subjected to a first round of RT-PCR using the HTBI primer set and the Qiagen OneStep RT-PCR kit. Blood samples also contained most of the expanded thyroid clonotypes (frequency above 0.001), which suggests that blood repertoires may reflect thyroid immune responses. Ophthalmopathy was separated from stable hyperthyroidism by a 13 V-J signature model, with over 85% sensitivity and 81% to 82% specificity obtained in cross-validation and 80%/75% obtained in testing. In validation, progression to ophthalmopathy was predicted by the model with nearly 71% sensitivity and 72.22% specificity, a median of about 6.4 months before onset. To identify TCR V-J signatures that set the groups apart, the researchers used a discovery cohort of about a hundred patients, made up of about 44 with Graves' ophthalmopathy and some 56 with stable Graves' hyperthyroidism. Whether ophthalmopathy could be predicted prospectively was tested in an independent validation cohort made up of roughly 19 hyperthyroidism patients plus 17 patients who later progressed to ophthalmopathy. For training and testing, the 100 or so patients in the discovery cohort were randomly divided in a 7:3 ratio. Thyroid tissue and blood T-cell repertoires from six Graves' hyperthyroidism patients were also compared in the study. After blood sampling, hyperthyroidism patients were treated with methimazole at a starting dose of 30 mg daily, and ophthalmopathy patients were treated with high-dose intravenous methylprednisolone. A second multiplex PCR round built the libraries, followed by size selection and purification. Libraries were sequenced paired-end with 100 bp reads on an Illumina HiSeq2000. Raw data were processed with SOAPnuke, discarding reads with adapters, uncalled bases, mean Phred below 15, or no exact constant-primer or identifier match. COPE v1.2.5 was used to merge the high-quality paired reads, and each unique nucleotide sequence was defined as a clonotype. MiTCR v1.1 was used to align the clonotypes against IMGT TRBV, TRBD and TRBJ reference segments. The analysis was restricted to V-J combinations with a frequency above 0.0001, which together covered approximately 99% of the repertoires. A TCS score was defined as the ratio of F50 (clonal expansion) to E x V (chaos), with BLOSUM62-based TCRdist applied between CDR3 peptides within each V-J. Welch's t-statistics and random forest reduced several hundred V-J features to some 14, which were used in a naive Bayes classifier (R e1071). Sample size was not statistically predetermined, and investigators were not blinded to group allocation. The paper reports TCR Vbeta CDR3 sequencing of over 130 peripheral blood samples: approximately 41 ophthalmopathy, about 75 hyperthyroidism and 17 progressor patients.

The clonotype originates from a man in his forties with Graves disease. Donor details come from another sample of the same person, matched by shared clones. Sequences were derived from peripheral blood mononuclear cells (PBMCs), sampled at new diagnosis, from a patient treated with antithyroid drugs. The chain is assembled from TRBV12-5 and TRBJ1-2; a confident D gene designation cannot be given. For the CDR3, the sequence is CASGLHLGGEMYGYTF. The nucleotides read TGTGCTAGTGGTCTTCACCTTGGCGGGGAGATGTACGGCTACACCTTC.